Included here is one T cell receptor (beta chain) sequence, with context. The germline V and J ends were trimmed by 10 bases and 0 bases, with 10 bases remaining between them. The germline gives CDR1 SNHLY, CDR2 FYNNEI. The CDR3 totals 13 residues. The repertoire was sequenced with immunoSEQ multiplex PCR; TCRdb's copy has only in-frame clones and lacks some. The data show fewer than 100,000 clones, 70% to 90% seen once. The data were obtained in a study of control samples from healthy donors and cancer patients. The TCR comes from a woman aged 50 to 65 in good health. Sequencing input: blood. The rearrangement uses TRBV2 and TRBJ2-1; weak D call: TRBD1 (7 bases). Written as DNA, the CDR3 is TGTGCCACTCAGGGGGGCTCCTACAATGAGCAGTTCTTC. It is translated as CATQGGSYNEQFF.